A selection of T cell receptor beta chains follows, all from one sample in a study of long-term antiretroviral therapy in people with HIV. TCRdb keeps only in-frame clones here, not all; method: immunoSEQ multiplex PCR. The data hold 15,000 to 20,000 clones, with 84% observed a single time. Sequenced here: unsorted PBMCs, sampled 0.9 years after starting antiretroviral therapy. These receptors originate from a man younger than 35 with HIV. Both conserved end residues are part of each CDR3. D genes are given only for firm matches. Only part of the rows carry a size: once, few, many, or a class if the clone is expanded.

d_gene: -; j_gene: TRBJ1-2; len: 15; abundance: -; v_gene: TRBV28; CDR3nt: TGTGCCAGCCGGCCCCGACAAACAGGGATGTATGGCTACACCTTC; CDR3aa: CASRPRQTGMYGYTF
d_gene: -; j_gene: TRBJ2-3; len: 15; abundance: -; v_gene: TRBV18; CDR3nt: TGTGCCAGCTCGTCCCGGGACGGACCCACAGATACGCAGTATTTT; CDR3aa: CASSSRDGPTDTQYF
d_gene: -; j_gene: TRBJ1-5; len: 15; abundance: -; v_gene: TRBV10-3; CDR3nt: TGTGCCATCAGTGTCGGGGGGGGGCTCGGTCAGCCCCAGCATTTT; CDR3aa: CAISVGGGLGQPQHF
d_gene: -; j_gene: TRBJ2-4; len: 13; abundance: -; v_gene: TRBV4-1; CDR3nt: TGCGCCAGCAGCCAAGATGTGTGGCGTTTGGAGTACTTC; CDR3aa: CASSQDVWRLEYF
d_gene: -; j_gene: TRBJ1-1; len: 13; abundance: once; v_gene: TRBV5-1; CDR3nt: TGCGCCAGCAGCTTGCCGGACGGGGTAGAAGCTTTCTTT; CDR3aa: CASSLPDGVEAFF
d_gene: -; j_gene: TRBJ1-1; len: 13; abundance: -; v_gene: TRBV7-7; CDR3nt: TGTGCTAGCAGCTTAGATTGGGCCACTGAAGCTTTCTTT; CDR3aa: CASSLDWATEAFF
d_gene: -; j_gene: TRBJ1-6; len: 16; abundance: -; v_gene: TRBV5-5; CDR3nt: TGTGCCAGCAGCCCGCCTGGACCCTCCTATAATTCACCCCTCCACTTT; CDR3aa: CASSPPGPSYNSPLHF
d_gene: -; j_gene: TRBJ1-4; len: 13; abundance: -; v_gene: TRBV27; CDR3nt: TGTGCCAGCAGTTTGTCCCGGGGAAGTGAACTGTTTTTT; CDR3aa: CASSLSRGSELFF
d_gene: -; j_gene: TRBJ1-2; len: 14; abundance: -; v_gene: TRBV6-1; CDR3nt: TGTGCCAGCAGTGAAGCATACAGGGTGGGCGGCTACACCTTC; CDR3aa: CASSEAYRVGGYTF
d_gene: -; j_gene: TRBJ2-1; len: 14; abundance: -; v_gene: TRBV7-6; CDR3nt: TGTGCCAGCAGCCCGGCGGGGGCCTATGGTGAGCAGTTCTTC; CDR3aa: CASSPAGAYGEQFF
d_gene: -; j_gene: TRBJ1-6; len: 19; abundance: -; v_gene: TRBV28; CDR3nt: TGTGCCAGCAATGATTCGGGGGGCGCGCCCCGCTTTGGAAATTCACCCCTCCACTTT; CDR3aa: CASNDSGGAPRFGNSPLHF
d_gene: TRBD2; j_gene: TRBJ2-1; len: 16; abundance: -; v_gene: TRBV6-6; CDR3nt: TGTGCCAGCAGCCCCGGGGGAGGCGGGAGCAAGAATGAGCAGTTCTTC; CDR3aa: CASSPGGGGSKNEQFF
d_gene: TRBD2; j_gene: TRBJ2-1; len: 19; abundance: -; v_gene: TRBV7-9; CDR3nt: TGTGCCAGCGCCCCCCAGGGACTAGCGGGGTATAGCTCCTACAATGAGCAGTTCTTC; CDR3aa: CASAPQGLAGYSSYNEQFF
d_gene: -; j_gene: TRBJ2-5; len: 12; abundance: -; v_gene: TRBV5-8; CDR3nt: TGTGCCAGCAGCGATCATAAAGAGACCCAGTACTTC; CDR3aa: CASSDHKETQYF
d_gene: TRBD2; j_gene: TRBJ2-1; len: 15; abundance: -; v_gene: TRBV11-3; CDR3nt: TGTGCCAGCAGCTTAGTTAGCGGGGGGGCTTCTGAGCAGTTCTTC; CDR3aa: CASSLVSGGASEQFF
d_gene: -; j_gene: TRBJ1-4; len: 13; abundance: -; v_gene: TRBV6-1; CDR3nt: TGTGCCAGCAGTGAACAGGGTCGGGAAAAACTGTTTTTT; CDR3aa: CASSEQGREKLFF
d_gene: -; j_gene: TRBJ1-2; len: 14; abundance: few; v_gene: TRBV7-9; CDR3nt: TGTGCCAGCAGCTTAGATGGGGAGACGAGTGGCTACACCTTC; CDR3aa: CASSLDGETSGYTF
d_gene: TRBD1; j_gene: TRBJ1-2; len: 15; abundance: few; v_gene: TRBV5-4; CDR3nt: TGTGCCAGCAGCGCAGACAGGGTTTCTAACTATGGCTACACCTTC; CDR3aa: CASSADRVSNYGYTF
d_gene: -; j_gene: TRBJ2-1; len: 15; abundance: -; v_gene: TRBV11-2; CDR3nt: TGTGCCAGCAGCCCCCCTCCAGGGTTTCGGAATGAGCAGTTCTTC; CDR3aa: CASSPPPGFRNEQFF
d_gene: -; j_gene: TRBJ1-3; len: 17; abundance: -; v_gene: TRBV7-8; CDR3nt: TGTGCCAGCAGCTTATTCTCAGGGCTTATCTCTGGAAACACCATATATTTT; CDR3aa: CASSLFSGLISGNTIYF
d_gene: -; j_gene: TRBJ1-5; len: 14; abundance: -; v_gene: TRBV5-5; CDR3nt: TGTGCCAGCAGCTTGGGGGGAGCCCCTCAGCCCCAGCATTTT; CDR3aa: CASSLGGAPQPQHF
d_gene: TRBD2; j_gene: TRBJ2-3; len: 15; abundance: -; v_gene: TRBV10-2; CDR3nt: TGCGCCAGCGAGCGGGGACTAGGTCGGTTGAATACGCAGTATTTT; CDR3aa: CASERGLGRLNTQYF
d_gene: -; j_gene: TRBJ1-4; len: 12; abundance: once; v_gene: TRBV29-1; CDR3nt: TGCAGCGGACGGGGGTATCAAGAAAAACTGTTTTTT; CDR3aa: CSGRGYQEKLFF
d_gene: -; j_gene: TRBJ1-5; len: 17; abundance: -; v_gene: TRBV2; CDR3nt: TGTGCCAGCAGTGGCCCTGAGTTAGGAAGGGACAATCAGCCCCAGCATTTT; CDR3aa: CASSGPELGRDNQPQHF
d_gene: -; j_gene: TRBJ1-5; len: 14; abundance: -; v_gene: TRBV19; CDR3nt: TGTGCCAGTAGTAGGGGGGTAGGAAATCAGCCCCAGCATTTT; CDR3aa: CASSRGVGNQPQHF
d_gene: TRBD1; j_gene: TRBJ2-7; len: 13; abundance: -; v_gene: TRBV2; CDR3nt: TGTGCCACCGACGGACAGGGTCCCTACGAGCAGTACTTC; CDR3aa: CATDGQGPYEQYF
d_gene: -; j_gene: TRBJ2-7; len: 11; abundance: -; v_gene: TRBV9; CDR3nt: TGTGCCAGCAGCCCCGCCTACGAGCAGTACTTC; CDR3aa: CASSPAYEQYF
d_gene: -; j_gene: TRBJ1-3; len: 14; abundance: few; v_gene: TRBV7-8; CDR3nt: TGTGCCAGCAGCTTAGGGAAAACTGGAAACACCATATATTTT; CDR3aa: CASSLGKTGNTIYF
d_gene: -; j_gene: TRBJ1-6; len: 13; abundance: few; v_gene: TRBV2; CDR3nt: TGTGCCACTGAATGGGGCTCCTCGTCACCCCTCCACTTT; CDR3aa: CATEWGSSSPLHF
d_gene: -; j_gene: TRBJ2-1; len: 15; abundance: -; v_gene: TRBV7-2; CDR3nt: TGTGCCAGCAGCCCCCGGTCGGGCGGATACAATGAGCAGTTCTTC; CDR3aa: CASSPRSGGYNEQFF
d_gene: -; j_gene: TRBJ1-5; len: 12; abundance: -; v_gene: TRBV28; CDR3nt: TGTGCCAGCAGCGCCGGAAATCAGCCCCAGCATTTT; CDR3aa: CASSAGNQPQHF
d_gene: -; j_gene: TRBJ1-1; len: 13; abundance: -; v_gene: TRBV4-2; CDR3nt: TGTGCCAGCAGTCCGACAGCCCATCCTGAAGCTTTCTTT; CDR3aa: CASSPTAHPEAFF
d_gene: -; j_gene: TRBJ1-5; len: 13; abundance: few; v_gene: TRBV6-6; CDR3nt: TGTGCCAGCAGTACGGGGCAGAATCAGCCCCAGCATTTT; CDR3aa: CASSTGQNQPQHF
d_gene: TRBD1; j_gene: TRBJ1-2; len: 15; abundance: -; v_gene: TRBV5-6; CDR3nt: TGTGCCAGCAGCTTGAAGGACAGGACAGGGTTTGGCTACACCTTC; CDR3aa: CASSLKDRTGFGYTF
d_gene: -; j_gene: TRBJ1-1; len: 14; abundance: -; v_gene: TRBV30; CDR3nt: TGTGCCTGGAGTAGAGAATTGGGGGTCACTGAAGCTTTCTTT; CDR3aa: CAWSRELGVTEAFF
d_gene: TRBD2; j_gene: TRBJ2-2; len: 19; abundance: -; v_gene: TRBV9; CDR3nt: TGTGCCAGCAGCTCCGGCCGACTAGCGGGGGGGCTGTACACCGGGGAGCTGTTTTTT; CDR3aa: CASSSGRLAGGLYTGELFF
d_gene: -; j_gene: TRBJ1-2; len: 15; abundance: -; v_gene: TRBV5-3; CDR3nt: TGTGCCAGAAGCCCTGGAGGCCACGGACCCTATGGCTACACCTTC; CDR3aa: CARSPGGHGPYGYTF
d_gene: -; j_gene: TRBJ1-5; len: 15; abundance: -; v_gene: TRBV5-1; CDR3nt: TGCGCCAGCAGCTTACAGGGATATAGCAATCAGCCCCAGCATTTT; CDR3aa: CASSLQGYSNQPQHF
d_gene: TRBD2; j_gene: TRBJ2-5; len: 15; abundance: -; v_gene: TRBV27; CDR3nt: TGTGCCAGCAGTCAGCTAGCGGGGGGTGGGGAGACCCAGTACTTC; CDR3aa: CASSQLAGGGETQYF
d_gene: -; j_gene: TRBJ2-4; len: 17; abundance: -; v_gene: TRBV28; CDR3nt: TGTGCCAGCAGTTTATGGGGAAGCGGGCTAGCCAAAAACATTCAGTACTTC; CDR3aa: CASSLWGSGLAKNIQYF
d_gene: -; j_gene: TRBJ1-3; len: 12; abundance: -; v_gene: TRBV7-8; CDR3nt: TGTGCCAGCAGCTTAGAGGGATACACCATATATTTT; CDR3aa: CASSLEGYTIYF
d_gene: -; j_gene: TRBJ1-2; len: 13; abundance: -; v_gene: TRBV11-2; CDR3nt: TGTGCCAGCAGCTTTAAATCTAACTATGGCTACACCTTC; CDR3aa: CASSFKSNYGYTF
d_gene: TRBD2; j_gene: TRBJ2-3; len: 16; abundance: -; v_gene: TRBV7-2; CDR3nt: TGTGCCAGCAGCTCATCACTAGCGGGGGTCACAGATACGCAGTATTTT; CDR3aa: CASSSSLAGVTDTQYF